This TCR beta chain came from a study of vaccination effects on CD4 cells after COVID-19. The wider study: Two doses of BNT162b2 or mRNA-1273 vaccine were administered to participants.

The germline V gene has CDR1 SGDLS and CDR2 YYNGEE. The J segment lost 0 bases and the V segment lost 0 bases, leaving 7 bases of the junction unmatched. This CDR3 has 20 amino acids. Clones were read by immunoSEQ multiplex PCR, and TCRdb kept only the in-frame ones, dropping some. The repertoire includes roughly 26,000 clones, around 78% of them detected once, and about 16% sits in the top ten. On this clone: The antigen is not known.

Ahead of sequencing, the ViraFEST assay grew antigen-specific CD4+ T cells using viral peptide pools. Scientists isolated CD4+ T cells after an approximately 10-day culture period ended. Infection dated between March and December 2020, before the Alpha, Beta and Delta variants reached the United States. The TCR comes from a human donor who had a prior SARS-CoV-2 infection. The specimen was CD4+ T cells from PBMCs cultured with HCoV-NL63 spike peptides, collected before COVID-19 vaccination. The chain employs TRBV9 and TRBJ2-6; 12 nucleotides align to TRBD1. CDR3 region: CASSVDGTGGASSGANVLTF. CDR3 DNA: TGTGCCAGCAGCGTAGATGGGACAGGGGGCGCGAGCTCTGGGGCCAACGTCCTGACTTTC.